This entry concerns a single T cell receptor beta chain. The CDR3 totals 17 residues. J gave up 4 bases and V 6 bases, and 13 bases lay outside the gene matches. CDR1 and CDR2 (germline): WSHSY, SAAADI. As defined, naive CD8 cells were CD45RO-negative and positively selected for CCR7, with terminally differentiated effector memory CD45RA+ cells excluded. The data were produced by immunoSEQ multiplex PCR, yet TCRdb's version contains in-frame clones alone and is incomplete. The data show more than 2 million clones, about 95% seen once. The data belong to a study of shared clonotypes between healthy human individuals.

The receptor was derived from a young man in good health. The chain links TRBV10-2 to TRBJ2-7; 12 bases map to TRBD2. The sample comprised naive CD8+ T cells sorted from blood. The CDR3 bases are TGCGCCAGCAGGGATACTAGCGGGAGGATCAAAACGTACGAGCAGTACTTC. It translates to CASRDTSGRIKTYEQYF.